The 25 T cell receptor beta chains listed next were all sequenced from one sample in a study of blood T cell repertoires in COVID-19. TCRdb keeps only in-frame clones here, not all; method: immunoSEQ multiplex PCR. The sample carries 60,000 or so clones, about 80% recorded once. Sequencing used peripheral blood. All receptors derive from a man in his 60s with acute or convalescent COVID-19.

In DNA form, the CDR3 reads TGTGCCAGCAGCTTGGTCCTGGGAGGGGGCTACGAGCAGTACTTC. Translation: CASSLVLGGGYEQYF. The chain employs TRBV7-9 and TRBJ2-7; possibly TRBD2 for D (7 bases). V gave up 3 bases and J gave up 3 bases, with 15 bases separating them. The CDR3 runs to 15 residues. The germline V gene encodes CDR1 SEHNR and CDR2 FQNEAQ (reference sequence).

CDR3 nucleotide sequence: TGCGCCAGCAGCCAAGAGCGACTAGCGGGGGGCGCGAACACCGGGGAGCTGTTTTTT. Encoded protein: CASSQERLAGGANTGELFF. The chain couples TRBV4-1 to TRBJ2-2; 13 bases map to TRBD2. V lost 0 bases to trimming and J lost 0 bases; unmatched junction nucleotides: 4. Germline V gene lookup returns CDR1 MGHRA and CDR2 YSYEKL. CDR3 length: 19 residues.

This clone was detected once. V is TRBV7-3 and J is TRBJ1-1; D ambiguous. This CDR3 spans 13 amino acids. V was pared by 2 bases and J by 1 base, with 5 bases between. Germline CDR1 reads SGHTA; CDR2 reads FQGTGA. CDR3 coding DNA: TGTGCCAGCAGCTTAGCCGGGAACACTGAAGCTTTCTTT. Protein product: CASSLAGNTEAFF.

V is TRBV5-8 and J is TRBJ2-3; 9 nucleotides align to TRBD2. This CDR3 has 14 residues. V gave up 6 bases and J gave up 2 bases; unmatched junction bases: 4. Looked up from germline, CDR1 is SGHTS and CDR2 is YDEGEE. CDR3 in DNA: TGTGCCAGCACCCTAGCGGGGAACACAGATACGCAGTATTTT. It translates to CASTLAGNTDTQYF.

V gene TRBV15 combines with J gene TRBJ2-7, with unresolved D. Trimming pared 0 bases from V and 9 bases from J, leaving 12 bases between. There are 13 residues in the CDR3. Germline values: CDR1 LNHNV, CDR2 YYDKDF (reference sequence). CDR3 in DNA: TGTGCCACCAGCAGAGATAGAGGAGACGGGCAGTACTTC. Translation: CATSRDRGDGQYF.

The rearrangement links TRBV7-9 to TRBJ1-1; D gene uncertain. Per the germline V gene, CDR1 is SEHNR and CDR2 is FQNEAQ (reference sequence). This CDR3 comprises 13 residues. Trimming removed 5 bases from V and 5 bases from J, with 12 bases in between. CDR3 bases: TGTGCCAGCAGCACTCAGGCGGGGACTGAAGCTTTCTTT. It specifies CASSTQAGTEAFF.

This chain uses TRBV25-1 with TRBJ1-4; the D gene is possibly TRBD1 (6 bases). Germline values: CDR1 MGHDK, CDR2 SYGVNS. The ends were cut back, 1 base at V and 8 bases at J, with 14 bases in the middle. CDR3 length equals 15 residues. The CDR3 loop reads CASSEWDKGWEKLFF. The DNA for the CDR3 is TGTGCCAGCAGTGAATGGGACAAGGGATGGGAAAAACTGTTTTTT.

The table lists this clone with a few counts. V gene TRBV7-9 combines with J gene TRBJ2-7; D remains unclear. The germline V gene encodes CDR1 SEHNR and CDR2 FQNEAQ (reference sequence). With 1 base removed from V and 0 bases from J, the gap between germline ends came to 7 bases. This CDR3 is built from 14 residues. CDR3 nucleotide sequence: TGTGCCAGCAGCTTAGACGGGTTCTCCTACGAGCAGTACTTC. It codes for CASSLDGFSYEQYF.

V usage is TRBV2 and J usage is TRBJ2-3; possibly TRBD2 for D (5 bases). The CDR3 is 15 amino acids. Trimming left V 4 bases short and J 0 bases short, with 11 bases between. Germline CDR1 and CDR2: SNHLY and FYNNEI. The CDR3 spells CASSGGLGSTDTQYF. CDR3 sequence (DNA): TGTGCCAGCAGTGGAGGACTTGGTAGCACAGATACGCAGTATTTT.

This clone has a single count. The chain carries TRBV2 and TRBJ1-1; D is perhaps TRBD1 (5 bases). The CDR3 extends over 14 amino acids. Per germline, CDR1 SNHLY and CDR2 FYNNEI. The V gene lost 6 bases and the J gene lost 3 bases, with 14 bases spanning the gap. CDR3 protein: CASSERAGYTEAFF. In DNA, the CDR3 is TGTGCCAGCAGCGAAAGGGCAGGGTACACTGAAGCTTTCTTT. Combining the CDR3 with reference TRBV2 and TRBJ1-1 gives the whole variable domain EPEVTQTPSHQVTQMGQEVILRCVPISNHLYFYWYRQILGQKVEFLVSFYNNEISEKSEIFDDQFSVERPDGSNFTLKIRSTKLEDSAMYFCASSERAGYTEAFFGQGTRLTVV.

This clone has just a few counts. J is TRBJ2-7 and V is TRBV15; D not resolved. V was pared by 2 bases and J by 3 bases, with 17 bases between. Germline loops: CDR1 LNHNV, CDR2 YYDKDF (reference sequence). The CDR3 spans 16 residues. The CDR3 protein is CATSRSRLSPSYEQYF. The CDR3 bases are TGTGCCACCAGCAGATCTCGACTGTCTCCGAGCTACGAGCAGTACTTC. Filled out from reference TRBV15 and TRBJ2-7, the complete variable domain reads DAMVIQNPRYQVTQFGKPVTLSCSQTLNHNVMYWYQQKSSQAPKLLFHYYDKDFNNEADTPDNFQSRRPNTSFCFLDIRSPGLGDTAMYLCATSRSRLSPSYEQYFGPGTRLTVT.

DNA for the CDR3: TGTGCCACCAGCATGGGACAGGGGGTCGGAGATACGCAGTATTTT. Its protein product is CATSMGQGVGDTQYF. The chain recombines TRBV15 with TRBJ2-3; 11 bases map to TRBD1. Germline V CDR1 and CDR2: LNHNV, YYDKDF (reference sequence). Losses at the gene ends were 4 bases for V and 5 bases for J; bases not matched to a gene: 5. The CDR3 covers 15 residues.

The genes are TRBV6-1 and TRBJ1-5, with D maybe TRBD1 (5 bases). The germline V gene encodes CDR1 MNHNS and CDR2 SASEGT. This CDR3 is built from 16 residues. The ends were cut back, 1 base at V and 0 bases at J, with 10 bases in the middle. CDR3 in amino acids: CASSEGGGTSNQPQHF. The CDR3 region has the DNA TGTGCCAGCAGTGAAGGGGGCGGTACTAGCAATCAGCCCCAGCATTTT.

This chain links TRBV19 with TRBJ2-3, with D hard to call. Deletions cut 5 bases from V and 0 bases from J, with 12 bases between. CDR1 is LNHDA, CDR2 SQIVND, per germline (reference sequence). The CDR3 spans 15 residues. This chain's CDR3 is CASSLRGASTDTQYF. The CDR3 bases are TGTGCCAGTAGTTTGCGCGGTGCTAGCACAGATACGCAGTATTTT. Variable domain in full (rest from reference TRBV19 and TRBJ2-3): DGGITQSPKYLFRKEGQNVTLSCEQNLNHDAMYWYRQDPGQGLRLIYYSQIVNDFQKGDIAEGYSVSREKKESFPLTVTSAQKNPTAFYLCASSLRGASTDTQYFGPGTRLTVL.

This rearrangement joins TRBV18 to TRBJ2-2; a possible D gene is TRBD2 (6 bases). The germline V gene encodes CDR1 KGHSH and CDR2 LQKENI. The length of the CDR3 is 14 residues. Between the trimmed V and J ends, which lost 3 bases and 7 bases, there was a span of 12 bases. The CDR3 DNA is TGTGCCAGCTCACCGGCGGAGGGAGGCGGGGAGCTGTTTTTT. Translation gives CASSPAEGGGELFF.

The rearrangement uses TRBV6-6 and TRBJ2-2; 10 positions match TRBD1. The CDR3 contains 15 residues. V was pared by 5 bases and J by 3 bases, with 3 bases of the junction left unmatched. Germline assignment: CDR1 MNHNY and CDR2 SVGAGI (reference sequence). The chain's CDR3 is CASSPTGGHTGELFF. CDR3 DNA sequence: TGTGCCAGCAGTCCGACAGGGGGCCACACCGGGGAGCTGTTTTTT.

This clone is deemed medium-sized. The genes are TRBV5-4 and TRBJ1-6; a weak D match, TRBD1 (5 bases). Germline lookup yields CDR1 SGHNT and CDR2 YYREEE (reference sequence). The CDR3 is made up of 16 amino acids. Between the trimmed V and J ends, which lost 3 bases and 9 bases, there was a span of 19 bases. The CDR3 spells CASSSQNAVGGSPLHF. CDR3 sequence (DNA): TGTGCCAGCAGCTCGCAGAATGCGGTGGGGGGTTCACCCCTCCACTTT.

This clone has a single count. The chain has TRBV12-3 or TRBV12-4 and TRBJ2-3; D remains unclear. CDR3 length: 13 residues. Trimming removed 5 bases at V and 3 bases at J, with 9 bases between. The CDR3 region is CASSVPGTDTQYF. CDR3 nucleotides: TGTGCCAGCAGTGTCCCAGGTACAGATACGCAGTATTTT.

V gene TRBV7-9 combines with J gene TRBJ2-7; D call uncertain. The CDR3 totals 14 residues. Trimming cost V 1 base and J 1 base, with 8 bases left between them. CDR1 is SEHNR and CDR2 is FQNEAQ in the germline V gene (reference sequence). DNA for the CDR3: TGTGCCAGCAGCTTAGGGTTGGCATCCTACGAGCAGTACTTC. It codes for CASSLGLASYEQYF.

This chain joins TRBV12-3 or TRBV12-4 and TRBJ2-7, with D hard to call. V was trimmed by 2 bases and J by 0 bases, leaving 5 bases between them. CDR3 length: 13 amino acids. This chain's CDR3 is CASSLSNSYEQYF. DNA of the CDR3: TGTGCCAGCAGTTTATCCAACTCCTACGAGCAGTACTTC.

The chain recombines TRBV13 with TRBJ2-7; TRBD2 is a possible D gene (6 bases). CDR3 size: 13 residues. Trimming took 5 bases from V and 7 from J, leaving 15 bases between them. The germline gives CDR1 PRHDT, CDR2 FYEKMQ (reference sequence). CDR3 in amino acids: CASSLGTLGEQYF. As DNA, the CDR3 is TGTGCCAGCAGCCTCGGGACTTTAGGGGAGCAGTACTTC.

The V and J genes are TRBV7-3 and TRBJ2-2; 10 bases line up with TRBD1. Trimming at V came to 5 bases and at J to 6 bases, leaving 15 bases not matched to a gene. The germline CDR1 and CDR2 sequences are SGHTA and FQGTGA. The CDR3 sequence is 18 residues long. The CDR3 DNA is TGTGCCAGCAGCCAAGCTATGACGGGACAGGGGTCCGCCGGGGAGCTGTTTTTT. It yields the protein CASSQAMTGQGSAGELFF. Full variable domain (remainder filled in from reference TRBV7-3 and TRBJ2-2): GAGVSQTPSNKVTEKGKYVELRCDPISGHTALYWYRQSLGQGPEFLIYFQGTGAADDSGLPNDRFFAVRPEGSVSTLKIQRTERGDSAVYLCASSQAMTGQGSAGELFFGEGSRLTVL.

This rearrangement joins TRBV6-5 to TRBJ2-3; maybe TRBD1 (6 bases). Per germline, CDR1 MNHEY and CDR2 SVGAGI. The CDR3 totals 13 residues. Trimming cost V 7 bases and J 8 bases, with 16 bases left between them. CDR3 nucleotides: TGTGCCAGCACCCCCGTTAGAGGGGGTACGCAGTATTTT. Protein: CASTPVRGGTQYF.

This clone was seen a single time. The chain links TRBV2 to TRBJ1-2; 8 nucleotides match TRBD1. The CDR3 extends over 13 amino acids. Germline CDR1 SNHLY, CDR2 FYNNEI. Losses at the gene ends were 6 bases for V and 6 bases for J; bases not matched to a gene: 6. The CDR3 reads CASRDREVHGYTF. The CDR3 DNA sequence: TGTGCCAGCAGGGACAGGGAAGTTCATGGCTACACCTTC.

This clone has just one count. The same CDR3 is also encoded by other DNA sequences in this sample. The gene calls are TRBV27 and TRBJ2-7; 9 positions match TRBD1. This CDR3 has 15 residues. The germline V gene has CDR1 MNHEY and CDR2 SMNVEV (reference sequence). With 2 bases clipped from V and 1 base from J, the junction kept 3 bases outside the gene matches. The chain's CDR3 is CASSLTGGLSYEQYF. The CDR3 region has the DNA TGTGCCAGCAGTTTAACAGGGGGCTTATCCTACGAGCAGTACTTC.